Listed here are 23 T cell receptor beta chains from one sample, sequenced in a study of spatial heterogeneity in lung cancer. The sample's time point: blood at routine non-recurrence follow-up after resection. TCRdb called the 5' RACE reads again in MiXCR, with one record for every CDR3 protein. The repertoire holds 110,000 or so distinct CDR3 sequences, with 10% to 12% as singletons. The specimen comprised PBMCs, sampled at follow-up. The source is a female donor with early-stage non-small cell lung cancer.

This clonotype was seen repeatedly, ten times or more. The chain has TRBV4-1 and TRBJ2-1, with D unclear. This CDR3 is built from 19 residues. Trimming took 2 bases from V and 1 from J, leaving 21 bases between them. CDR1 and CDR2 from the germline V gene are MGHRA and YSYEKL. The CDR3 coding sequence is TGCGCCAGCAGCCAATTACCCCCTTCGGGCGCGAGTTCCTACAATGAGCAGTTCTTC. Its protein is CASSQLPPSGASSYNEQFF.

This clonotype appeared a few times. V and J are TRBV20-1 and TRBJ1-3; a weak D match, TRBD1 (5 bases). Trimming removed 6 bases at V and 0 bases at J, with 12 bases between. CDR3 length: 14 amino acids. In germline, CDR1 is DFQATT, CDR2 SNEGSKA (reference sequence). The CDR3 DNA is TGCAGTGCGCGGACACCTTACTCTGGAAACACCATATATTTT. This encodes CSARTPYSGNTIYF.

This clonotype was observed at least ten times. The chain couples TRBV27 to TRBJ2-1; no firm D call. The CDR3 sequence is 15 residues long. Germline CDR1 MNHEY, CDR2 SMNVEV (reference sequence). Trimming pared 7 bases from V and 0 bases from J, leaving 13 bases between. The CDR3 nucleotides read TGTGCCAGCACTACTTCACTGAGCTCCTACAATGAGCAGTTCTTC. It codes for CASTTSLSSYNEQFF.

Ten or more counts support this clonotype. The chain is built from TRBV3-1 and TRBJ1-2; D remains unclear. CDR3 length: 14 amino acids. CDR1 is LGHDT, CDR2 YNNKEL, per germline (reference sequence). V lost 0 bases, J lost 4 bases, and 9 bases lay in between. This CDR3 reads CASSQDERFYGYTF. CDR3 nucleotide sequence: TGTGCCAGCAGCCAAGATGAACGATTCTATGGCTACACCTTC.

This clonotype was recorded many times. V and J are TRBV4-3 and TRBJ2-4; a weak D match, TRBD1 (5 bases). The CDR3 has 14 residues. Germline V gene data show CDR1 as LGHNA and CDR2 as YSLEER. Trimming took 5 bases from V and 5 from J, leaving 13 bases between them. Written as DNA, the CDR3 is TGCGCCAGCAGCTTGATGCAGGGTGAAAACATTCAGTACTTC. Translating it yields CASSLMQGENIQYF.

The chain recombines TRBV5-6 with TRBJ1-5; tentatively, D is TRBD1 (5 bases). Germline loops: CDR1 SGHDT, CDR2 YYEEEE. This CDR3 is 14 amino acids long. Trimming removed 4 bases from V and 1 base from J, with 9 bases in between. CDR3 in amino acids: CASSRTYSNQPQHF. CDR3 coding DNA: TGTGCCAGCAGCCGGACATACAGCAATCAGCCCCAGCATTTT.

This clonotype has just a few counts. The chain joins TRBV11-3 to TRBJ1-1; D is unresolved. Trimming pared 0 bases from V and 6 bases from J, leaving 17 bases between. This CDR3 comprises 16 residues. Germline values: CDR1 SGHNT, CDR2 YENEEA. The CDR3 DNA sequence: TGTGCCAGCAGCTTAGACATATGGGGTAAAAGGCCTGAAGCTTTCTTT. It codes for CASSLDIWGKRPEAFF.

This clonotype was counted only a few times. The chain joins TRBV6-2 or TRBV6-3 to TRBJ1-5; no reliable D call. This CDR3 is built from 12 residues. Trimming took 4 bases from V and 6 from J, leaving 7 bases between them. The germline V gene has CDR1 MNHEY and CDR2 SVGEGT. The CDR3 spells CASSWGGQPQHF. The CDR3 DNA follows: TGTGCCAGCAGTTGGGGAGGTCAGCCCCAGCATTTT.

This clonotype was detected many times. The chain joins TRBV29-1 to TRBJ1-1, with D possibly matching TRBD1 (5 bases). The CDR3 has 13 residues. V was shortened by 6 bases and J by 0 bases, with 11 bases between the two germline ends. Germline V gene sequence: CDR1 SQVTM, CDR2 ANQGSEA. The CDR3 spells CSVKGQLNTEAFF. The CDR3 nucleotides read TGCAGCGTGAAGGGGCAACTGAACACTGAAGCTTTCTTT.

The table lists this clonotype with a few counts. The rearrangement joins TRBV20-1 to TRBJ1-6, with 8 positions matching TRBD1. The germline V gene has CDR1 DFQATT and CDR2 SNEGSKA (reference sequence). The CDR3 totals 15 residues. V lost 6 bases and J lost 9; bases outside the gene matches: 13. The CDR3 reads CSARTGTGGFSPLHF. In DNA form, the CDR3 reads TGCAGTGCCCGTACCGGGACAGGAGGCTTTTCACCCCTCCACTTT.

This clonotype appeared a few times. The chain recombines TRBV29-1 with TRBJ2-7; possibly TRBD2 for D (6 bases). Germline values: CDR1 SQVTM, CDR2 ANQGSEA. This CDR3 is 13 amino acids long. V lost 6 bases and J lost 3, with 15 bases in between. The chain's CDR3 is CSVAPGTFYEQYF. In DNA, the CDR3 is TGCAGCGTGGCCCCCGGGACTTTCTACGAGCAGTACTTC.

Written as DNA, the CDR3 is TGTGCCAGCAGCCCCGGGACTAGCATTTTCTTC. This gives the protein CASSPGTSIFF. V and J are TRBV6-2 or TRBV6-3 and TRBJ2-1; 9 bases are shared with TRBD2. Germline V gives CDR1 MNHEY, CDR2 SVGEGT. This CDR3 has 11 amino acids. Trimming removed 6 bases from V and 16 bases from J; junction bases left unmatched: 7.

This clonotype was observed a few times. The chain links TRBV20-1 to TRBJ2-1; D ambiguous. There are 15 residues in the CDR3. V was trimmed by 0 bases and J by 0 bases, leaving 9 bases between them. CDR1 and CDR2 from the germline V gene are DFQATT and SNEGSKA (reference sequence). CDR3 loop: CSARDTGSSYNEQFF. The CDR3 DNA is TGCAGTGCTAGAGATACCGGTAGCTCCTACAATGAGCAGTTCTTC.

The V call is TRBV6-6, the J call TRBJ1-1; D may be TRBD1 (6 bases). Trimming cost V 2 bases and J 4 bases, with 8 bases left between them. Per germline, CDR1 MNHNY and CDR2 SVGAGI (reference sequence). The CDR3 spans 13 residues. For the CDR3, the DNA is TGTGCCAGCAGTTACATGACAGGCACTGAAGCTTTCTTT. It specifies CASSYMTGTEAFF.

This clonotype has a count of ten or more. CDR3 DNA sequence: TGCGCCAGCAGCTGGGACAGTCGGAACACTGAAGCTTTCTTT. It encodes CASSWDSRNTEAFF. The chain recombines TRBV5-1 with TRBJ1-1; TRBD1 matches at 7 bases. The junction had 3 bases not matched to a gene; V was cut back by 3 bases and J by 1 base. CDR3 length: 14 amino acids. The germline gives CDR1 SGHRS, CDR2 YFSETQ.

The chain couples TRBV19 to TRBJ1-1, with D possibly matching TRBD1 (5 bases). V gave up 6 bases and J gave up 2 bases, with 16 bases separating them. The CDR3 length is 15 residues. From germline, CDR1 is LNHDA and CDR2 SQIVND (reference sequence). DNA of the CDR3: TGTGCCAGTAGCAGGAGGGACCTGGGAAACACTGAAGCTTTCTTT. Translated: CASSRRDLGNTEAFF.

The DNA of the CDR3 is TGTGCCAGCAGTTTTTTCGGGATTAACACCGGGGAGCTGTTTTTT. Protein product: CASSFFGINTGELFF. The rearrangement joins TRBV12-3 or TRBV12-4 to TRBJ2-2; D possibly corresponds to TRBD2 (5 bases). The V end was cut by 3 bases, the J end by 2 bases, with 10 bases between. CDR3 size: 15 residues.

The chain combines TRBV2 with TRBJ2-1; D ambiguous. CDR1 and CDR2 from the germline V gene are SNHLY and FYNNEI. V gave up 11 bases and J gave up 4 bases, with 15 bases separating them. The CDR3 extends over 13 amino acids. CDR3 sequence: CAGSLGPYNEQFF. CDR3 DNA sequence: TGTGCCGGATCTCTAGGACCGTACAATGAGCAGTTCTTC.

The chain recombines TRBV28 with TRBJ1-1; TRBD1 agrees at 8 bases. Germline CDR1 is MDHEN and CDR2 is SYDVKM. Germline trimming cut 1 base from V and 5 bases from J; bases unmatched to any gene: 6. This CDR3 has 15 residues. Written as DNA, the CDR3 is TGTGCCAGCAGTTTATATAGGACAGGGAGGACTGAAGCTTTCTTT. It yields the protein CASSLYRTGRTEAFF.

Many counts were recorded for this clonotype. The CDR3 DNA is TGTGCCAGCAGTGAGGGACTAGCGGTCTACGAGCAGTACGTC. It translates to CASSEGLAVYEQYV. The chain couples TRBV13 to TRBJ2-7; 11 nucleotides agree with TRBD2. J was trimmed by 3 bases and V by 6 bases; bases with no gene match: 4. The CDR3 spans 14 residues. Germline CDR1 is PRHDT and CDR2 is FYEKMQ (reference sequence).

This clonotype was recorded at least ten times. The chain uses TRBV5-4 and TRBJ1-1, with TRBD1 matching over 7 bases. Trimming cost V 4 bases and J 0 bases; bases outside gene matches: 9. The CDR3 is made up of 16 amino acids. The germline gives CDR1 SGHNT, CDR2 YYREEE (reference sequence). The chain's CDR3 is CASSPTGTVLNTEAFF. DNA for the CDR3: TGTGCCAGCAGCCCAACGGGGACAGTTTTGAACACTGAAGCTTTCTTT.

V is TRBV27 and J is TRBJ2-7; tentative D call: TRBD1 (5 bases). Trimming left V 6 bases short and J 6 bases short, with 15 bases between. Looked up from germline, CDR1 is MNHEY and CDR2 is SMNVEV (reference sequence). The CDR3 sequence is 13 residues long. The CDR3 is CASSPDTRREQYF. DNA for the CDR3: TGTGCCAGCAGCCCGGACACACGTCGCGAGCAGTACTTC.

This clonotype has a handful of counts. The J gene is TRBJ1-5, the V gene TRBV20-1; D unresolved. V was pared by 0 bases and J by 0 bases, with 9 bases between. The CDR3 is 15 residues long. Germline V gene lookup returns CDR1 DFQATT and CDR2 SNEGSKA (reference sequence). CDR3 region: CSARDRRNSNQPQHF. CDR3 bases: TGCAGTGCTAGAGACCGGCGGAATAGCAATCAGCCCCAGCATTTT.